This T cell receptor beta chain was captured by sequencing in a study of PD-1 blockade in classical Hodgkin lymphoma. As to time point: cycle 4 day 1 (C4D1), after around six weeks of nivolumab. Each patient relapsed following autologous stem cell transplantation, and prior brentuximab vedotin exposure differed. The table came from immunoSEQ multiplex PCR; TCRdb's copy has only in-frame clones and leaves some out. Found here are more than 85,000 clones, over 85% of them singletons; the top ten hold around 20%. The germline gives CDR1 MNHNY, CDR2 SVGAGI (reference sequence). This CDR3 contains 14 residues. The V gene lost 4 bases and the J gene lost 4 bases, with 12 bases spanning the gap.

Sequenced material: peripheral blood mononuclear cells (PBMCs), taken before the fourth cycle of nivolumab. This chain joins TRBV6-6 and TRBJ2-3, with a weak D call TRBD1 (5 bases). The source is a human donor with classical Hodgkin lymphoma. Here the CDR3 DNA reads TGTGCCAGCAGTTGGGCCGACAGTTCAGATACGCAGTATTTT. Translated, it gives CASSWADSSDTQYF.